This TCR beta chain was captured in a study of radiotherapy plus CTLA-4 blockade in lung cancer (dated by TCRdb to the late 2010s). Study-wide context: Objective responses occurred in 15% to 20% of enrolled patients, and around 29% achieved disease control. General study outcomes and caveats: After treatment with radiotherapy and ipilimumab, TCR clones that originated in tumors expanded in peripheral blood. The strongest predictors of response were reported to be early dynamic shifts in blood T cell clones along with a rise in serum interferon-beta following radiation.

The library was generated by the immunoSEQ multiplex PCR assay. What TCRdb holds here is the immuneACCESS table cut down to in-frame rearrangements. Part of the clones is not present; checked against another copy, under half of the missing clones reflect an unresolved V gene, and the others are unexplained. The sample records 45,000 to 55,000 clones, around four fifths of which are singletons. Approximately 3.3% of the sample lies in the top ten. In this study, focal radiation therapy paired with CTLA-4 blockade (ipilimumab) was tested in patients who had chemo-refractory metastatic non-small-cell lung cancer. For this clone: There is no known antigen for this receptor. Nothing much larger sits one base from this clone, and base qualities are not available.

The starting material was peripheral blood, obtained from a patient treated with radiotherapy plus ipilimumab. This TCR came from a human donor with non-small cell lung cancer who had stable disease on radiotherapy plus ipilimumab.

The CDR3 reads as follows: CASSLGWENEAFF. The nucleotides are TGTGCCAGCAGCTTAGGGTGGGAGAATGAAGCTTTCTTT. Recombination linked TRBV7-9 to TRBJ1-1, with no reliable assignment of the D segment. The germline V gene encodes CDR1 SEHNR and CDR2 FQNEAQ (reference sequence). V is pared back by 1 base and J by 7 bases, with 10 bases lying between the germline termini. The CDR3, cysteine through phenylalanine, is 13 amino acids long. Only the CDR3 part of the read is kept: 39 bases, read in frame from the first base. With the portions outside the CDR3 filled from the reference TRBV7-9 and TRBJ1-1 genes, the complete variable region becomes DTGVSQNPRHKITKRGQNVTFRCDPISEHNRLYWYRQTLGQGPEFLTYFQNEAQLEKSRLLSDRFSAERPKGSFSTLEIQRTEQGDSAMYLCASSLGWENEAFFGQGTRLTVV.